Listed here are 15 T cell receptor beta chains from one sample, sequenced in a study of identifying expanded T cells in peripheral blood. The protocol was immunoSEQ multiplex PCR, while the TCRdb copy is restricted to in-frame clones and leaves out a portion. Of approximately 130,000 clones in the sample, about 80% were seen once. Sequencing input: blood. Source of these receptors: a person aged 18-69 years in good health.

This sequence joins TRBV11-2 and TRBJ1-4; D call uncertain. CDR3 length: 13 residues. Germline V gives CDR1 SGHAT, CDR2 FQNNGV. The V end was cut by 5 bases, the J end by 6 bases, with 10 bases between. Written as DNA, the CDR3 is TGTGCCAGCAGCGAAGGGTTACATGAAAAACTGTTTTTT. It translates to CASSEGLHEKLFF.

Only a few counts were recorded for this clone. This CDR3 reads CASSESVAGSGNTIYF. The CDR3 region has the DNA TGTGCCAGCAGTGAATCGGTGGCAGGCTCTGGAAACACCATATATTTT. The chain carries TRBV2 and TRBJ1-3; D gene unclear. V shed 2 bases and J shed 0 bases, with 11 bases lying between them. In germline, CDR1 is SNHLY, CDR2 FYNNEI. The CDR3 is made up of 16 amino acids.

This clone occurred many times. The chain carries TRBV6-5 and TRBJ1-5; a possible D gene is TRBD1 (5 bases). The CDR3 length is 12 residues. V was clipped by 7 bases and J by 6 bases, with 10 bases between them. Germline-derived CDR1 and CDR2 are MNHEY and SVGAGI. CDR3 nucleotide sequence: TGTGCCAGCAATGTGAGGGGTCAGCCCCAGCATTTT. Translating gives CASNVRGQPQHF.

This clone has only a few counts. The chain uses TRBV11-2 and TRBJ1-1; 8 bases match TRBD1. V was clipped by 7 bases and J by 4 bases; unmatched bases: 8. CDR1 and CDR2 (germline): SGHAT, FQNNGV. The CDR3 spans 14 residues. CDR3 bases: TGTGCCAGCATGCCCCAGGGGGCCCCCACTGAAGCTTTCTTT. This gives the protein CASMPQGAPTEAFF.

The V and J genes are TRBV11-3 and TRBJ2-1; a possible D gene is TRBD2 (7 bases). V was clipped by 3 bases and J by 6 bases, with 18 bases between them. The CDR3 totals 16 residues. The germline gives CDR1 SGHNT, CDR2 YENEEA. The CDR3 loop is CASSLEGGARFNEQFF. The CDR3 nucleotides are TGTGCCAGCAGCTTGGAGGGGGGGGCTAGATTCAATGAGCAGTTCTTC.

CDR3 loop: CASRRRADTQYF. The CDR3 DNA sequence: TGTGCCAGCAGGAGAAGGGCAGATACGCAGTATTTT. This sequence joins TRBV7-9 and TRBJ2-3; D call uncertain. The CDR3 is 12 amino acids. Per the germline V gene, CDR1 is SEHNR and CDR2 is FQNEAQ (reference sequence). V lost 6 bases, J lost 4 bases, and 8 bases lay in between.

The CDR3 DNA reads as TGTGCCAGCGCCTCGGCGGCGGGGGCCTCCTACAATGAGCAGTTCTTC. It codes for CASASAAGASYNEQFF. This chain uses TRBV7-2 with TRBJ2-1; perhaps TRBD2 as D (7 bases). CDR1 is SGHTA and CDR2 is FQGNSA in the germline V gene. The V end lost 8 bases, the J end lost 0 bases, and 17 bases lay between the germline ends. This CDR3 has 16 residues.

V and J are TRBV4-3 and TRBJ2-7; 9 bases agree with TRBD1. V shed 3 bases and J 1 base; nucleotides not matched to a gene: 4. The CDR3 is 15 residues long. The germline CDR1 and CDR2 sequences are LGHNA and YSLEER. The CDR3 sequence is CASSQYRGPSYEQYF. Here the CDR3 DNA reads TGCGCCAGCAGCCAGTACAGGGGGCCATCCTACGAGCAGTACTTC.

The V gene is TRBV7-6, the J gene TRBJ2-2; TRBD1 might be the D (6 bases). The CDR3 runs 15 residues. Germline-derived CDR1 and CDR2 are SGHVS and FNYEAQ. V was trimmed by 4 bases and J by 1 base, leaving 10 bases between them. CDR3 amino acids: CASSSYRVNTGELFF. The CDR3 DNA follows: TGTGCCAGCAGCTCGTACAGGGTGAACACCGGGGAGCTGTTTTTT.

The genes are TRBV5-5 and TRBJ1-1; 7 bases match TRBD1. Germline loops: CDR1 SGHKS, CDR2 YYEKEE (reference sequence). Losses at the gene ends were 4 bases for V and 7 bases for J; bases not matched to a gene: 7. This CDR3 is 13 amino acids long. The CDR3 DNA reads TGTGCCAGCAGCCCAGGGGGGGCAGTTGAAGCTTTCTTT. This gives the protein CASSPGGAVEAFF. Full variable domain (missing parts from reference TRBV5-5 and TRBJ1-1): DAGVTQSPTHLIKTRGQQVTLRCSPISGHKSVSWYQQVLGQGPQFIFQYYEKEERGRGNFPDRFSARQFPNYSSELNVNALLLGDSALYLCASSPGGAVEAFFGQGTRLTVV.

The chain combines TRBV30 with TRBJ1-1; the D is unclear. V was pared by 3 bases and J by 3 bases, with 5 bases between. CDR3 length: 11 residues. Per the germline V gene, CDR1 is GTSNPN and CDR2 is SVGIG (reference sequence). The chain's CDR3 is CAWRVYTEAFF. Written as DNA, the CDR3 is TGTGCCTGGAGAGTTTACACTGAAGCTTTCTTT.

The rearrangement joins TRBV7-9 to TRBJ2-5, with unresolved D. CDR1 and CDR2 (germline): SEHNR, FQNEAQ (reference sequence). V lost 5 bases to trimming and J lost 5 bases, with 9 bases between them. The length of the CDR3 is 12 residues. CDR3 DNA sequence: TGTGCCAGCAGCCTAACCCGGGAGACCCAGTACTTC. Encoded protein: CASSLTRETQYF.

Regarding this clone: Other DNA sequences in this sample translate to the same CDR3. The CDR3 DNA reads as TGCGCCAGCAGCTTGGTAGGAGACAGCAATCAGCCCCAGCATTTT. Its translation is CASSLVGDSNQPQHF. The J gene is TRBJ1-5, the V gene TRBV5-1; the D is unclear. V gave up 0 bases and J gave up 1 base, with 8 bases separating them. This CDR3 has 15 amino acids. Germline assignment: CDR1 SGHRS and CDR2 YFSETQ.

The V call is TRBV29-1, the J call TRBJ1-1; D gene ambiguous. This CDR3 comprises 13 residues. Germline assignment: CDR1 SQVTM and CDR2 ANQGSEA. Trimming left V 0 bases short and J 10 bases short, with 15 bases between. As DNA, the CDR3 is TGCAGCGTTGAAGATCGCTCAGCCCCCCGAGCTTTCTTT. As protein: CSVEDRSAPRAFF.

The chain joins TRBV5-1 to TRBJ1-2; D not resolved. Deletions cut 0 bases from V and 6 bases from J, with 6 bases between. Per the germline V gene, CDR1 is SGHRS and CDR2 is YFSETQ. The CDR3 extends over 12 amino acids. Written as DNA, the CDR3 is TGCGCCAGCAGCTTGGGTGCGGATGGCTACACCTTC. It yields the protein CASSLGADGYTF.